This T cell receptor beta chain was sequenced in a study of T cells expressing NK-cell markers. On the study more broadly: Just one sequenced donor of eight was HCMV-seronegative, while seven were seropositive.

Concerning this clonotype itself: Antigen specificity is unknown.

Study observations and caveats: Similarly, these clonotypes led the CD3+CD56-NKG2C+ fraction as well in a handful of donors.

TCR beta cDNA was made by 5'RACE template switching with UMIs. TCRdb re-called the 5' RACE reads, yielding one record per CDR3 amino acid sequence without DNA. This sample's clone table lists 300,000 to 500,000 distinct CDR3 sequences. This CDR3 has 15 amino acids. Germline CDR1 SGHRS, CDR2 YFSETQ. The sample comprised blood T cells: a sorted CD56 or NKG2C T cell subset, CD4+ or CD8+ T cells, or bulk PBMC T cells (not recorded which). This chain connects TRBV5-1 to TRBJ1-1; TCRdb proposes TRBD1, but this gene call is untestable without DNA. The clonotype originates from a woman aged 50 to 65 in good health. CDR3: CASSLDNRDRALAFF.